The 11 T cell receptor beta chains presented below share a single source sample, sequenced in a study of blood T cell repertoires in COVID-19 (dated by TCRdb to between 2020 and 2021). The method was the immunoSEQ multiplex PCR assay. Not all clones reach the TCRdb copy of this immuneACCESS table, which keeps in-frame sequences only. Checked studies attribute under half of the gap to unresolved V genes and leave the rest unexplained. Present in this sample are some 400,000 clones, 90% of which were seen just once. The ten largest clones take up approximately 6.2% of the sample. The sample was peripheral blood. These receptors were obtained from a man younger than 35 with active or convalescent COVID-19.

To note about this clone: Sequence at one end of the junction differs from germline and may be a read error. The DNA of the CDR3 is TGTGCCATAGAGCAGGGAGGAGGTGGGGCCAACGTGCTGACTTTC. Its translation: CAIEQGGGGANVLTF. The chain carries TRBV28 and TRBJ2-6; TRBD2 is a possible D gene (6 bases). The germline V gene encodes CDR1 MDHEN and CDR2 SYDVKM. CDR3 length: 15 amino acids.

The chain uses TRBV7-9 and TRBJ1-1; tentatively, D is TRBD1 (5 bases). CDR1 SEHNR and CDR2 FQNEAQ come from the germline V gene (reference sequence). Trimming removed 8 bases at V and 1 base at J, with 20 bases between. The CDR3 covers 16 residues. The CDR3 DNA follows: TGTGCCAGCGAAGGCGGGGCGCCAATCTGGAACACTGAAGCTTTCTTT. Encoded protein: CASEGGAPIWNTEAFF.

This clone came up once. This chain uses TRBV6-5 with TRBJ1-1; weak D call: TRBD1 (5 bases). In germline, CDR1 is MNHEY, CDR2 SVGAGI. The V gene lost 7 bases and the J gene lost 3 bases, with 15 bases spanning the gap. This CDR3 region has 14 residues. The CDR3 sequence: CASTKAGSYTEAFF. The CDR3 DNA follows: TGTGCCAGCACCAAGGCAGGGTCATACACTGAAGCTTTCTTT.

A note on this clone: In the same sample, other DNA sequences code for this CDR3. The V call is TRBV28, the J call TRBJ1-2; D remains unclear. Germline lookup yields CDR1 MDHEN and CDR2 SYDVKM. This CDR3 is 13 amino acids long. Trimming took 6 bases from V and 1 from J, leaving 9 bases between them. The chain's CDR3 is CASSLRGNYGYTF. The CDR3 coding sequence is TGTGCCAGCAGCTTACGGGGTAACTATGGCTACACCTTC.

This clone was picked up one time. This chain uses TRBV29-1 with TRBJ1-5; TRBD1 might be the D (5 bases). This CDR3 is built from 13 residues. CDR1 SQVTM and CDR2 ANQGSEA come from the germline V gene. V shed 4 bases and J shed 4 bases, with 11 bases lying between them. CDR3 region: CSVGAGKNQPQHF. The CDR3 DNA reads as TGCAGCGTTGGAGCAGGGAAGAATCAGCCCCAGCATTTT.

The chain joins TRBV10-3 to TRBJ1-1, with TRBD1 identical over 11 bases. The CDR3 sequence is 15 residues long. Germline V CDR1 and CDR2: ENHRY, SYGVKD. V trimming: 4 bases; J trimming: 2 bases; junction bases outside the gene matches: 3. The DNA for the CDR3 is TGTGCCATCAGTGGGACAGGGGGCCTTAACACTGAAGCTTTCTTT. This encodes CAISGTGGLNTEAFF.

This chain connects TRBV19 to TRBJ2-7; D ambiguous. This CDR3 region has 14 residues. Looked up from germline, CDR1 is LNHDA and CDR2 is SQIVND (reference sequence). The V and J ends lost 3 bases and 2 bases respectively, with 11 bases between them. CDR3 DNA: TGTGCCAGTAGTATTGGCCTGGTTACCTACGAGCAGTACTTC. This sequence encodes CASSIGLVTYEQYF.

This sequence joins TRBV19 and TRBJ2-1; 11 positions match TRBD1. J was trimmed by 3 bases and V by 5 bases; bases with no gene match: 9. This CDR3 comprises 17 residues. CDR1 is LNHDA and CDR2 is SQIVND in the germline V gene (reference sequence). CDR3 amino acids: CASSASKGQGGYNEQFF. In DNA, the CDR3 is TGTGCCAGTAGTGCTTCAAAGGGACAGGGGGGCTACAATGAGCAGTTCTTC.

The rearrangement links TRBV27 to TRBJ2-7; TRBD1 agrees at 11 bases. The CDR3 contains 15 residues. The V and J ends lost 6 bases and 5 bases, in that order; junction bases with no gene match: 9. Germline V CDR1 and CDR2: MNHEY, SMNVEV (reference sequence). CDR3 nucleotides: TGTGCCAGCAGCCAAGGGACAGGGGGTAGGCACGAGCAGTACTTC. It translates to CASSQGTGGRHEQYF.

Here the CDR3 reads CASSSTPGSHQPQHF. The CDR3, as DNA: TGTGCCAGCAGCTCAACCCCGGGTTCGCATCAGCCCCAGCATTTT. The genes are TRBV7-8 and TRBJ1-5, with D unclear. The CDR3 has 15 amino acids. CDR1 SGHVS and CDR2 FQNEAQ come from the germline V gene. V lost 4 bases and J lost 5, with 15 bases in between.

The V and J genes are TRBV6-1 and TRBJ1-1, with 7 bases aligning to TRBD1. J gave up 5 bases and V 3 bases, and 12 bases lay outside the gene matches. This CDR3 has 16 residues. Germline values: CDR1 MNHNS, CDR2 SASEGT. This chain's CDR3 is CASSDPWGRGDTEAFF. CDR3 nucleotide sequence: TGTGCCAGCAGTGACCCATGGGGCAGGGGGGATACTGAAGCTTTCTTT.